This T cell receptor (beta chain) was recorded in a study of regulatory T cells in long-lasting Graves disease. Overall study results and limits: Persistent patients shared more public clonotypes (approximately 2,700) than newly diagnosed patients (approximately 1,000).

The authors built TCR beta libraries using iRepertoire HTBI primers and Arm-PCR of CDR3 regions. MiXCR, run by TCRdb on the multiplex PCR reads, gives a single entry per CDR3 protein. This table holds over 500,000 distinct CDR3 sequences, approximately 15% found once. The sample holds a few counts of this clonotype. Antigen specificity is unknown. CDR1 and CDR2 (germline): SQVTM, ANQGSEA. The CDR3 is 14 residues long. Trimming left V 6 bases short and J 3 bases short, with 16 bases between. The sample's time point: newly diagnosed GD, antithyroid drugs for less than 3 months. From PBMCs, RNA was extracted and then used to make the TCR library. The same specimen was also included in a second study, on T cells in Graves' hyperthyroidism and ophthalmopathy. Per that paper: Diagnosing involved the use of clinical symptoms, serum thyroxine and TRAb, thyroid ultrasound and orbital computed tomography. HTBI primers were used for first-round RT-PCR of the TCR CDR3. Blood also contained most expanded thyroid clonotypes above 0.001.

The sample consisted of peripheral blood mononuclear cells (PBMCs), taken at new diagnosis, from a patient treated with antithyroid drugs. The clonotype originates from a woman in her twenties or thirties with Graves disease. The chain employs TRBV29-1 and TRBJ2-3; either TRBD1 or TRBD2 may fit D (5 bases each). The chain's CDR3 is CSVDGTLGTDTQYF. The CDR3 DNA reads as TGCAGCGTCGACGGGACCCTAGGGACAGATACGCAGTATTTT.